The entry that follows covers one T cell receptor beta chain sequence. Its antigen remains undetermined. No much larger clonotype is one base removed from it; base qualities were not supplied. The data belong to a study of OX40 agonist ivuxolimab in advanced cancers. With regard to the full study: Ivuxolimab was an agonistic, fully human IgG2 monoclonal antibody directed against OX40 (CD134), a costimulatory receptor. Intravenous ivuxolimab was administered to patients every 2 weeks at six dose levels: 0.01, 0.1, 0.3, 1.5, 3 and 10 mg/kg. A male proportion of about 79% and a mean age of approximately 61 years, ranging from about 20 to 79, were recorded for the dose-escalation cohort. Peripheral TCRbeta sequencing was intended to test whether TCR sequence diversity was altered and clonal T-cell expansion was caused by ivuxolimab. The monotherapy dose-escalation portion (N ≈ 52 patients) of the phase I ivuxolimab trial is reported in the paper. Partial responses occurred in three dose-escalation patients: two with cutaneous melanoma and one with hepatocellular carcinoma. Among the roughly 50 dose-escalation patients, about 20 had hepatocellular carcinoma, roughly 15 melanoma, 9 renal cell carcinoma and 9 head and neck cancer. Patients were allowed to have had prior anti-PD-1, anti-PD-L1 or anti-CTLA-4 therapy, and around 40% of the dose-escalation patients had previously received checkpoint inhibitors. Findings and caveats that apply to the study as a whole: The antigen specificity of the peripheral T cells that underwent clonal expansion was not determined. In the 0.1-3.0 mg/kg groups, partial responders were among the patients with the lowest normalized peripheral clonal expansion, particularly in CD8+ T cells. Low levels of normalized T-cell clonal expansion were also seen in some patients who did not respond. After ivuxolimab, more expanded clones were found on average in CD8+ T cells than in CD4+ T cells. At doses of 0.1 to 3.0 mg/kg, clonal expansion of both CD4+ and CD8+ T cells in blood was seen between baseline and week 6.

To sequence the TCRbeta CDR3 region, genomic DNA was isolated from the sorted cells. TCRbeta CDR3 regions were sequenced using the immunoSEQ Assay. The table comes from immuneACCESS by way of TCRdb, which keeps in-frame sequences with V and J called. Part of the clones is missing from these tables; in studies checked, under half for an unresolved V gene and the rest for unknown reasons. Counted in this sample were about 20,000 clones; roughly 85% of them appeared once. The ten largest clones take up approximately 53% of the sample. CDR1 and CDR2, looked up from the germline V gene (reference sequence), are GTSNPN and SVGIG. Between the V and J ends, shortened by 3 bases and 3 bases respectively, the junction contains 13 bases. Reading from cysteine to phenylalanine, the CDR3 counts 14 amino acids. The read is trimmed to its CDR3 DNA, 42 bases read in frame from base 1. Patients with autoimmune disease history or receiving systemic immunosuppression were excluded from the trial. Peripheral blood for TCR sequencing was collected from all dose cohorts at baseline, on cycle 4 day 1, and on cycle 7 day 1. Samples came from an open-label, multicenter, first-in-human phase I dose-escalation trial of ivuxolimab. Adults with locally advanced or metastatic melanoma, renal cell carcinoma, hepatocellular carcinoma or head and neck squamous cell carcinoma were enrolled in the trial. Before TCR sequencing, CD4+ and CD8+ T cells were separately sorted from peripheral blood.

The sample in question was CD4+ or CD8+ T cells sorted from blood, obtained in a trial of the OX40 agonist ivuxolimab. The TCR comes from an adult with an advanced solid tumor such as melanoma, head and neck, liver or kidney cancer. Here the chain combines TRBV30 and TRBJ2-3; TRBD1 might be the D gene, on 6 matching bases. The CDR3 corresponds to CAWSPQGLTDTQYF. At the DNA level, the sequence is TGTGCCTGGAGCCCGCAGGGGTTAACAGATACGCAGTATTTT.